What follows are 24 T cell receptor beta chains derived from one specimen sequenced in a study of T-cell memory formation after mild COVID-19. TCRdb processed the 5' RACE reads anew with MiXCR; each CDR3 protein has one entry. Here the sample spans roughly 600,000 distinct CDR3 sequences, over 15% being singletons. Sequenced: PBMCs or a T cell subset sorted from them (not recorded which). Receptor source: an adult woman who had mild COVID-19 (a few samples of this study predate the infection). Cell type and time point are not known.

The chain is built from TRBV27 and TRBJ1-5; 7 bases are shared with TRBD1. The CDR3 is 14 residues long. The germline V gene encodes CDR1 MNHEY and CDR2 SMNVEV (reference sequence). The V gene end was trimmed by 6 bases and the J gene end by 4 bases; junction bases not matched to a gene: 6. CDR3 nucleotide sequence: TGTGCCAGCAGGCTCGGGACAGCAAATCAGCCCCAGCATTTT. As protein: CASRLGTANQPQHF.

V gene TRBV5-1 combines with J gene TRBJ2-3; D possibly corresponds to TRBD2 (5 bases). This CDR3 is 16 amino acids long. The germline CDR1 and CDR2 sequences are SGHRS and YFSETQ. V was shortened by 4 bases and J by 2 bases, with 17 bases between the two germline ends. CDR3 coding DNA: TGCGCCAGCAGCCCCGGGGTGGGTGAATTCACAGATACGCAGTATTTT. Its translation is CASSPGVGEFTDTQYF.

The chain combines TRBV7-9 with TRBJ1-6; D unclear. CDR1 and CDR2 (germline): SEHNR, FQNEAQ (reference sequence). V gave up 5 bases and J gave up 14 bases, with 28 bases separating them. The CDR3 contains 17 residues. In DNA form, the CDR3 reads TGTGCCAGCAGCCGCCGTGCCGGAGGGTGGGATCCCGTGGCCCTCCACTTT. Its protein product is CASSRRAGGWDPVALHF.

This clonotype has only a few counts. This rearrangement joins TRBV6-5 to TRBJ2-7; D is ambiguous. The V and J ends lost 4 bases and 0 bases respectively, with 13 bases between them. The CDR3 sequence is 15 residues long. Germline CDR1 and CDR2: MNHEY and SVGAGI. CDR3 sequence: CASSLGLTGSYEQYF. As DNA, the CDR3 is TGTGCCAGCAGTTTAGGTCTCACGGGCTCCTACGAGCAGTACTTC.

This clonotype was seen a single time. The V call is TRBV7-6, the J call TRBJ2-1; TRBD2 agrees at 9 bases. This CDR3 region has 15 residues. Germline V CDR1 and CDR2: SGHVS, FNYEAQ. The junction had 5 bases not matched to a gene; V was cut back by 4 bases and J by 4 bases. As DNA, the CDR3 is TGTGCCAGCAGCTCCGGGACTAGCAGATACAATGAGCAGTTCTTC. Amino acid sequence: CASSSGTSRYNEQFF.

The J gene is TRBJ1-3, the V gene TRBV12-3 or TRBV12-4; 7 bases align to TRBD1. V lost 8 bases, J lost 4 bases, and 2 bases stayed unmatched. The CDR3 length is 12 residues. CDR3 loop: CASDRDGNTIYF. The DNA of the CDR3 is TGTGCCAGCGACAGGGACGGAAACACCATATATTTT.

CDR3 amino acids: CASSQDSPGSGLNEQFF. In DNA, the CDR3 is TGTGCCAGCAGCCAAGATAGCCCGGGCTCGGGACTCAATGAGCAGTTCTTC. This chain joins TRBV3-1 and TRBJ2-1; possibly TRBD2 for D (6 bases). The CDR3 is 17 residues long. Trimming removed 0 bases from V and 6 bases from J, with 18 bases in between. CDR1 is LGHDT, CDR2 YNNKEL, per germline (reference sequence).

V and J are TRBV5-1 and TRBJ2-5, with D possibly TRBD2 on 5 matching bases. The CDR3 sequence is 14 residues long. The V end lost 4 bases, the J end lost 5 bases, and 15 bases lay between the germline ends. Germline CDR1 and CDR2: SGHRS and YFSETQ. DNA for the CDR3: TGCGCCAGCAGCGCCCGAGGCTCGGGGGAGACCCAGTACTTC. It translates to CASSARGSGETQYF.

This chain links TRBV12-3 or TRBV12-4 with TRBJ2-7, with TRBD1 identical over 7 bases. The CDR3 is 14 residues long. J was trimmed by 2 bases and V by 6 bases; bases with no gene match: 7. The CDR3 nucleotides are TGTGCCAGCAGACCCAACAGGGGAACCTACGAGCAGTACTTC. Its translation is CASRPNRGTYEQYF.

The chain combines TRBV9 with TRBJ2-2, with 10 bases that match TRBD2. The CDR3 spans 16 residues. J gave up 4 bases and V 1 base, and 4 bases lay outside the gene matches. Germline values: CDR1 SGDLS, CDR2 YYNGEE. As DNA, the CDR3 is TGTGCCAGCAGCGTAATGGGACTAGCGACCACCGGGGAGCTGTTTTTT. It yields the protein CASSVMGLATTGELFF.

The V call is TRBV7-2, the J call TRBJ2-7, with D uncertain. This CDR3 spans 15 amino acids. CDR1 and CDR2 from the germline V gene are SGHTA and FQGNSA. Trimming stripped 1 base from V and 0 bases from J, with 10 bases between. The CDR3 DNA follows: TGTGCCAGCAGCTTAGGATCGTTAAGCTCCTACGAGCAGTACTTC. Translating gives CASSLGSLSSYEQYF.

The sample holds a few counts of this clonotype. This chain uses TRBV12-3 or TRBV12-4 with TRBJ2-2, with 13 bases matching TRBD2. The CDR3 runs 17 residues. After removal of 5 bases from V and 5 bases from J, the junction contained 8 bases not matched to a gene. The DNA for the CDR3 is TGTGCCAGCAGTACTCGGACTAGCGGGGGATTTACCGGGGAGCTGTTTTTT. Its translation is CASSTRTSGGFTGELFF.

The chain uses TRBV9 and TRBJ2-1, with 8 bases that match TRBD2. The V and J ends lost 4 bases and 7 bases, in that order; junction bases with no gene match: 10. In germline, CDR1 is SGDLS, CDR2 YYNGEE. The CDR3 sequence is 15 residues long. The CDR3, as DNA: TGTGCCAGCAGCCCGGGGGGGAATCCCCCTAATGAGCAGTTCTTC. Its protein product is CASSPGGNPPNEQFF.

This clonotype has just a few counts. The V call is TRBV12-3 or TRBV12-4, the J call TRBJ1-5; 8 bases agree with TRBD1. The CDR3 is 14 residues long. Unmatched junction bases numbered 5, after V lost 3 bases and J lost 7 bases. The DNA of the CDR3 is TGTGCCAGCAGTTTTGGGACAGGTGAACAGCCCCAGCATTTT. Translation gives CASSFGTGEQPQHF.

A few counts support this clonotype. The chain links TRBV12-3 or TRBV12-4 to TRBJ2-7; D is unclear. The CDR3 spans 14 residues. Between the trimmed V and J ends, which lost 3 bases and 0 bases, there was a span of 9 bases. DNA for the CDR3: TGTGCCAGCAGTTTGAATCTGAACTCCTACGAGCAGTACTTC. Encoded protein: CASSLNLNSYEQYF.

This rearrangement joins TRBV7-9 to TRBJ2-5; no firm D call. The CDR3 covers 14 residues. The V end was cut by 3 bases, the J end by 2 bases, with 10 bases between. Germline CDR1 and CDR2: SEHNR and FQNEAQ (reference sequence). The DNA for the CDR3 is TGTGCCAGCAGCTTTCCCGACGGACAAGAGACCCAGTACTTC. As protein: CASSFPDGQETQYF.

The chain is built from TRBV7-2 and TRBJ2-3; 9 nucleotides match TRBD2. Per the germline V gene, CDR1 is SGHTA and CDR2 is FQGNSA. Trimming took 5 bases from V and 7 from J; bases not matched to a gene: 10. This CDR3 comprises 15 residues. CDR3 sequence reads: CASSPELGTSNTQYF. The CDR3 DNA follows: TGTGCCAGCAGCCCGGAACTTGGGACTAGCAATACGCAGTATTTT.

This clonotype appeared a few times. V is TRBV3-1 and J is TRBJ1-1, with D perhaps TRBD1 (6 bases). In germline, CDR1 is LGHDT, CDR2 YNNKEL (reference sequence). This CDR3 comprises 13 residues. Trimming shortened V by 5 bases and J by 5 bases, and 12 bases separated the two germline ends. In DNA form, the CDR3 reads TGTGCCAGCAGCTACAGGGTAGGGACTGAAGCTTTCTTT. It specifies CASSYRVGTEAFF.

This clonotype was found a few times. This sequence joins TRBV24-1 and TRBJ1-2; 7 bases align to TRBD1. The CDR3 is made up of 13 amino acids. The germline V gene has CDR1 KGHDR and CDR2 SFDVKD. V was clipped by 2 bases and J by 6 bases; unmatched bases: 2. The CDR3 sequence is CATSDYRGNGYTF. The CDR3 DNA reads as TGTGCCACCAGTGATTACAGGGGCAATGGCTACACCTTC.

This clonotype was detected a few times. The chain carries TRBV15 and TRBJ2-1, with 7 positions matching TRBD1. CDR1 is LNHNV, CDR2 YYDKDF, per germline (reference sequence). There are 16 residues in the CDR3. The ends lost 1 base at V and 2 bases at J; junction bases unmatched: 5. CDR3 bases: TGTGCCACCAGCAGAGTTAGGGACAGCGCCTACAATGAGCAGTTCTTC. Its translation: CATSRVRDSAYNEQFF.

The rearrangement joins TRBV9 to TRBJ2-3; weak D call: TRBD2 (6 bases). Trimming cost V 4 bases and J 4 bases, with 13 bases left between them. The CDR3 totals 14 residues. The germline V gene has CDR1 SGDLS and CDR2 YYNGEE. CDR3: CASSLPSGADTQYF. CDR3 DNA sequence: TGTGCCAGCAGCCTCCCCTCGGGGGCAGATACGCAGTATTTT.

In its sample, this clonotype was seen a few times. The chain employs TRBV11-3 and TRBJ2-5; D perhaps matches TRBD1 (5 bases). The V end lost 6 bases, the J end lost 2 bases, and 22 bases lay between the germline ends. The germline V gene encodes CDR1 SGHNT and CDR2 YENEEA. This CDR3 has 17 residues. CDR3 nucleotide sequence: TGTGCCAGCAGTCTCGGAGCAGTGGGGCCACCTCAAGAGACCCAGTACTTC. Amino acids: CASSLGAVGPPQETQYF.

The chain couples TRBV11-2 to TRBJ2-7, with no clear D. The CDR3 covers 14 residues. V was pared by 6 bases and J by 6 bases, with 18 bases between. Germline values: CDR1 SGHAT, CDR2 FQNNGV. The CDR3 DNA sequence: TGTGCCAGCAGTGCGTTTCGGAGTAACACCGAGCAGTACTTC. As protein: CASSAFRSNTEQYF.

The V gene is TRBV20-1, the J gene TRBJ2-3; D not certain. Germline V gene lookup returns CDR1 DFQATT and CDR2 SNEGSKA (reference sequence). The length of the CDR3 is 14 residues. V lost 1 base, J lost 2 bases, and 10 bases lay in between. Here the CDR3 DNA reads TGCAGTGCTAGAGTCGCCGTGGTCACAGATACGCAGTATTTT. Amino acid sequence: CSARVAVVTDTQYF.